The next 2 T cell receptor beta chains were all read from a single sample in a study of blood T cell repertoires in COVID-19. Produced via immunoSEQ multiplex PCR; TCRdb's table is partial and in-frame only. This table has over 250,000 clones, 70% to 90% appearing once. The material sequenced was PBMCs or T cells enriched from blood (not recorded which). The receptors derive from a woman aged 60-70 years in a cohort exposed to, infected with or recovered from COVID-19 (not recorded which).

The chain is built from TRBV10-3 and TRBJ2-1; maybe TRBD2 (6 bases). The length of the CDR3 is 14 residues. V lost 8 bases and J lost 0, with 11 bases in between. Germline values: CDR1 ENHRY, CDR2 SYGVKD. CDR3 nucleotides: TGTGCCATCGGAGGGGAGAGCTCCTACAATGAGCAGTTCTTC. Translation: CAIGGESSYNEQFF.

V and J are TRBV13 and TRBJ2-7; TRBD1 aligns across 8 bases. Germline V gene sequence: CDR1 PRHDT, CDR2 FYEKMQ (reference sequence). With 4 bases clipped from V and 3 bases from J, the junction kept 17 bases outside the gene matches. The CDR3 extends over 18 amino acids. CDR3 in DNA: TGTGCCAGCAGCTGGTCATCCGGACAGGGTTGGTCGGACTACGAGCAGTACTTC. Translating gives CASSWSSGQGWSDYEQYF.